This TCR beta chain was captured in a study of beta chain features in type 1 diabetes. Study-wide points: A potential influence of HLA type upon TCRB rearrangement remained unresolved herein. Within each of all four CD4+ subsets, Type 1 diabetes patients had TCRB CDR3s that were moderately but significantly shorter.

Averaging about 100 mL, one heparinised blood draw was given by each donor. To note about this clone: Its matching antigen is unknown.

Germline V gives CDR1 SGHAT, CDR2 FQNNGV. Trimming took 0 bases from V and 2 from J, leaving 17 bases between them. The CDR3 is 17 residues long. Investigators reverse transcribed all isolated RNA, so they sequenced expressed TCRB transcripts. This table comes from immunoSEQ multiplex PCR, and its TCRdb copy is limited to in-frame clones, with some not included. There are around 690,000 clones in the sample; around an eighth occur only once, and 0.095% to 0.15% lies in the top ten. The sequence came from a man aged 25-40 years with type 1 diabetes. The specimen was naive CD4+ T cells from blood. The rearrangement uses TRBV11-2 and TRBJ2-7; TRBD1 might be the D (5 bases). The CDR3 spells CASSLDKRGTLAYEQYF. Here the CDR3 DNA reads TGTGCCAGCAGCTTAGACAAAAGGGGTACCCTTGCCTACGAGCAGTACTTC. Full variable domain (rest looked up from reference TRBV11-2 and TRBJ2-7): EAGVAQSPRYKIIEKRQSVAFWCNPISGHATLYWYQQILGQGPKLLIQFQNNGVVDDSQLPKDRFSAERLKGVDSTLKIQPAKLEDSAVYLCASSLDKRGTLAYEQYFGPGTRLTVT.